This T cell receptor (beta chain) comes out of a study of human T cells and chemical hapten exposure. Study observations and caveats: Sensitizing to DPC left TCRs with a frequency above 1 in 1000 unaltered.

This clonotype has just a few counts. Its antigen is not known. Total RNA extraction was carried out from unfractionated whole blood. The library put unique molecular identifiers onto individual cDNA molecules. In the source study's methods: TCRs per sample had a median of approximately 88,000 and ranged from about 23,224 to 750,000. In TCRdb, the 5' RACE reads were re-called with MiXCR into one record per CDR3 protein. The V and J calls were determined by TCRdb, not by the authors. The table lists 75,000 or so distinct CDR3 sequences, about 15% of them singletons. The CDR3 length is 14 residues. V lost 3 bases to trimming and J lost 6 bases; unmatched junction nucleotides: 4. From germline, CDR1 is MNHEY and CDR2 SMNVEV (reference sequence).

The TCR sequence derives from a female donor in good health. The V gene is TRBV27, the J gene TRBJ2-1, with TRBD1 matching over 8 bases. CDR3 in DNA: TGTGCCAGCAGTTTCAGGGGGCGCAGCAATGAGCAGTTCTTC. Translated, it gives CASSFRGRSNEQFF.